These T cell receptor beta chains were read from a single sample in a study of OX40 agonist ivuxolimab in advanced cancers. Assay: immunoSEQ multiplex PCR; the TCRdb copy retains only in-frame clones and omits some. The sample comprises just under 65,000 clones, over 75% of which are singletons, and 10% to 11% rests with the top ten. Material: CD4+ or CD8+ T cells sorted from blood, obtained in a trial of the OX40 agonist ivuxolimab. Receptors were obtained from an adult with an advanced solid tumor such as melanoma, head and neck, liver or kidney cancer. CDR3s include the opening cysteine and the closing phenylalanine or tryptophan. The order of the fields is clone size, J gene, D gene, V gene, CDR3 protein, CDR3 DNA. The D gene is left open where the match is weak. Only some rows state a clone size, as once, few, many or a class for expanded clones.

clone size: .
J gene: TRBJ2-5
D gene: .
V gene: TRBV10-2
CDR3 protein: CASSERRGGQETQYF
CDR3 DNA: TGCGCCAGCAGTGAGAGGAGGGGTGGGCAAGAGACCCAGTACTTC

clone size: few
J gene: TRBJ2-7
D gene: TRBD1
V gene: TRBV10-3
CDR3 protein: CAIRPQGRSYEQYF
CDR3 DNA: TGTGCCATCAGGCCACAGGGGCGTTCCTACGAGCAGTACTTC

clone size: .
J gene: TRBJ1-2
D gene: .
V gene: TRBV7-9
CDR3 protein: CASSLGWGDGYTF
CDR3 DNA: TGTGCCAGCAGCTTAGGCTGGGGGGATGGCTACACCTTC

clone size: .
J gene: TRBJ2-7
D gene: .
V gene: TRBV28
CDR3 protein: CATGRIYEQYF
CDR3 DNA: TGTGCCACCGGACGGATCTACGAGCAGTACTTC

clone size: .
J gene: TRBJ1-1
D gene: TRBD1
V gene: TRBV4-1
CDR3 protein: CASSQDPEGAYGNTEAFF
CDR3 DNA: TGCGCCAGCAGCCAAGATCCCGAGGGGGCCTATGGGAACACTGAAGCTTTCTTT

clone size: .
J gene: TRBJ2-2
D gene: .
V gene: TRBV29-1
CDR3 protein: CSVEVPAGELFF
CDR3 DNA: TGCAGCGTTGAAGTACCGGCAGGGGAGCTGTTTTTT

clone size: .
J gene: TRBJ1-1
D gene: .
V gene: TRBV21-1
CDR3 protein: CASSKNKSRDTEAFF
CDR3 DNA: TGTGCCAGCAGCAAAAACAAAAGCAGGGATACTGAAGCTTTCTTT

clone size: once
J gene: TRBJ2-7
D gene: TRBD2
V gene: TRBV7-3
CDR3 protein: CASSLKLASGSDEQYF
CDR3 DNA: TGTGCCAGCAGCTTAAAATTGGCTAGCGGGAGTGACGAGCAGTACTTC

clone size: .
J gene: TRBJ2-2
D gene: .
V gene: TRBV6-1
CDR3 protein: CASSEAPGANTGELFF
CDR3 DNA: TGTGCCAGCAGTGAAGCCCCAGGGGCGAACACCGGGGAGCTGTTTTTT

clone size: .
J gene: TRBJ1-1
D gene: TRBD1
V gene: TRBV5-1
CDR3 protein: CASSRPGTGVMNTEAFF
CDR3 DNA: TGCGCCAGCAGCCGTCCCGGGACAGGGGTTATGAACACTGAAGCTTTCTTT

clone size: .
J gene: TRBJ1-3
D gene: .
V gene: TRBV6-5
CDR3 protein: CASCENGAGTIYF
CDR3 DNA: TGTGCCAGCTGCGAAAACGGGGCCGGCACCATATATTTT

clone size: .
J gene: TRBJ2-3
D gene: TRBD2
V gene: TRBV9
CDR3 protein: CASSVGGSLTDTQYF
CDR3 DNA: TGTGCCAGCAGCGTAGGCGGGAGCTTGACAGATACGCAGTATTTT

clone size: .
J gene: TRBJ2-7
D gene: .
V gene: TRBV5-1
CDR3 protein: CASSTLGYEQYF
CDR3 DNA: TGCGCCAGCAGCACCCTGGGCTACGAGCAGTACTTC

clone size: .
J gene: TRBJ2-4
D gene: .
V gene: TRBV11-2
CDR3 protein: CASSLDLANIQYF
CDR3 DNA: TGTGCCAGCAGCTTAGATCTAGCAAACATTCAGTACTTC

clone size: .
J gene: TRBJ2-7
D gene: .
V gene: TRBV15
CDR3 protein: CATSRRRQSAYEQYF
CDR3 DNA: TGTGCCACCAGCAGACGACGGCAATCCGCCTACGAGCAGTACTTC

clone size: .
J gene: TRBJ2-5
D gene: .
V gene: TRBV15
CDR3 protein: CATSGGKYQETQYF
CDR3 DNA: TGTGCCACCAGCGGAGGAAAGTACCAAGAGACCCAGTACTTC

clone size: few
J gene: TRBJ2-1
D gene: .
V gene: TRBV28
CDR3 protein: CASSPWRISSYNEQFF
CDR3 DNA: TGTGCCAGCAGTCCCTGGCGGATTAGCTCCTACAATGAGCAGTTCTTC

clone size: .
J gene: TRBJ2-1
D gene: .
V gene: TRBV11-1
CDR3 protein: CASSFPGAVNEQFF
CDR3 DNA: TGTGCCAGCAGCTTCCCGGGGGCCGTCAATGAGCAGTTCTTC

clone size: .
J gene: TRBJ1-3
D gene: .
V gene: TRBV4-1
CDR3 protein: CASSQGKGTGNTIYF
CDR3 DNA: TGCGCCAGCAGCCAAGGAAAGGGGACTGGAAACACCATATATTTT

clone size: .
J gene: TRBJ1-1
D gene: .
V gene: TRBV7-2
CDR3 protein: CASSLASLPSSEAFF
CDR3 DNA: TGTGCCAGCAGCTTAGCGTCCCTGCCATCCAGTGAAGCTTTCTTT

clone size: .
J gene: TRBJ2-7
D gene: .
V gene: TRBV2
CDR3 protein: CASSEGQIDQYF
CDR3 DNA: TGTGCCAGCAGTGAAGGGCAGATTGATCAGTACTTC

clone size: .
J gene: TRBJ2-7
D gene: .
V gene: TRBV7-9
CDR3 protein: CASSLAFGAPHEQYF
CDR3 DNA: TGTGCCAGCAGCTTAGCTTTTGGGGCCCCCCACGAGCAGTACTTC

clone size: .
J gene: TRBJ2-1
D gene: .
V gene: TRBV4-2
CDR3 protein: CASSLVSGALSYNEQFF
CDR3 DNA: TGTGCCAGCAGCCTTGTGTCCGGGGCGTTGTCCTACAATGAGCAGTTCTTC

clone size: .
J gene: TRBJ2-7
D gene: TRBD2
V gene: TRBV2
CDR3 protein: CASSDVGTSGRPSYEQYF
CDR3 DNA: TGTGCCAGCAGTGATGTTGGGACTAGCGGGAGGCCTTCTTACGAGCAGTACTTC

clone size: .
J gene: TRBJ1-1
D gene: .
V gene: TRBV5-1
CDR3 protein: CASSRSQMNTEAFF
CDR3 DNA: TGCGCCAGCAGCCGATCCCAAATGAACACTGAAGCTTTCTTT

clone size: .
J gene: TRBJ2-5
D gene: TRBD2
V gene: TRBV18
CDR3 protein: CASSPTSGRTNQETQYF
CDR3 DNA: TGTGCCAGCTCACCAACTAGCGGGAGGACTAACCAAGAGACCCAGTACTTC

clone size: .
J gene: TRBJ1-3
D gene: .
V gene: TRBV4-2
CDR3 protein: CASSQGQGDTIYF
CDR3 DNA: TGTGCCAGCAGCCAAGGCCAAGGGGACACCATATATTTT

clone size: .
J gene: TRBJ2-1
D gene: TRBD1
V gene: TRBV5-1
CDR3 protein: CASSMTGGLEQFF
CDR3 DNA: TGCGCCAGCAGCATGACAGGGGGCCTTGAGCAGTTCTTC

clone size: .
J gene: TRBJ2-1
D gene: .
V gene: TRBV7-3
CDR3 protein: CASSFPPVNEQFF
CDR3 DNA: TGTGCCAGCAGCTTTCCGCCCGTGAATGAGCAGTTCTTC

clone size: .
J gene: TRBJ2-3
D gene: .
V gene: TRBV6-5
CDR3 protein: CAWEDTQYF
CDR3 DNA: TGTGCCTGGGAGGATACGCAGTATTTT

clone size: .
J gene: TRBJ2-7
D gene: .
V gene: TRBV11-2
CDR3 protein: CASSRAGYEQYF
CDR3 DNA: TGTGCCAGCAGCCGCGCGGGGTACGAGCAGTACTTC

clone size: .
J gene: TRBJ2-7
D gene: .
V gene: TRBV4-1
CDR3 protein: CASSQERGGAYEQYF
CDR3 DNA: TGCGCCAGCAGCCAAGAGCGGGGCGGGGCCTACGAGCAGTACTTC

clone size: .
J gene: TRBJ2-7
D gene: .
V gene: TRBV5-1
CDR3 protein: CASSFEATYEQYF
CDR3 DNA: TGCGCCAGCAGCTTTGAAGCAACCTACGAGCAGTACTTC

clone size: once
J gene: TRBJ2-3
D gene: TRBD2
V gene: TRBV11-2
CDR3 protein: CASRFTSGGDTDTQYF
CDR3 DNA: TGTGCCAGCAGATTTACTAGCGGGGGGGACACGGATACGCAGTATTTT

clone size: .
J gene: TRBJ1-6
D gene: .
V gene: TRBV18
CDR3 protein: CASSPLDSYNSPLHF
CDR3 DNA: TGTGCCAGCTCACCTTTGGACTCCTATAATTCACCCCTCCACTTT

clone size: .
J gene: TRBJ1-2
D gene: .
V gene: TRBV6-1
CDR3 protein: CASSEGGPPGGYTF
CDR3 DNA: TGTGCCAGCAGTGAAGGCGGGCCTCCGGGGGGCTACACCTTC

clone size: .
J gene: TRBJ1-4
D gene: .
V gene: TRBV4-1
CDR3 protein: CASSHPTGLVIRSLFF
CDR3 DNA: TGCGCCAGCAGCCACCCCACGGGTTTGGTGATCCGGTCACTGTTTTTT

clone size: .
J gene: TRBJ2-7
D gene: .
V gene: TRBV28
CDR3 protein: CASSLGAYEQYF
CDR3 DNA: TGTGCCAGCAGTTTAGGGGCCTACGAGCAGTACTTC

clone size: .
J gene: TRBJ1-5
D gene: TRBD1
V gene: TRBV9
CDR3 protein: CASSRGTGGYSNQPQHF
CDR3 DNA: TGTGCCAGCAGCCGGGGGACAGGAGGGTATAGCAATCAGCCCCAGCATTTT

clone size: .
J gene: TRBJ2-3
D gene: TRBD2
V gene: TRBV5-1
CDR3 protein: CASSPKLGGRTQYF
CDR3 DNA: TGCGCCAGCAGCCCAAAGTTGGGGGGGAGAACGCAGTATTTT

clone size: .
J gene: TRBJ2-7
D gene: TRBD2
V gene: TRBV5-1
CDR3 protein: CASSLRLAAPGRDEQYF
CDR3 DNA: TGCGCCAGCAGCTTGAGGCTAGCGGCCCCCGGACGGGACGAGCAGTACTTC

clone size: once
J gene: TRBJ1-2
D gene: .
V gene: TRBV28
CDR3 protein: CASSFGRAVGYTF
CDR3 DNA: TGTGCCAGCAGTTTTGGTCGGGCGGTGGGCTACACCTTC

clone size: .
J gene: TRBJ2-4
D gene: .
V gene: TRBV27
CDR3 protein: CASSLSAAGGSLYGAKNIQYF
CDR3 DNA: TGTGCCAGCAGTTTATCGGCGGCGGGCGGCAGCCTGTATGGGGCCAAAAACATTCAGTACTTC